This TCR beta chain was captured in a study of T cell repertoires in cytomegalovirus infection. Overall study: CMV epitopes in the study were HLA-C-restricted (recently identified) and HLA-B-restricted (well studied).

The CDR3 extends over 14 amino acids. Trimming took off 6 bases at V and 2 bases at J, with 15 bases between the two ends. The germline CDR1 and CDR2 sequences are DFQATT and SNEGSKA (reference sequence). General study findings and limits: Dominating the ex vivo response were TCR beta clonotypes that were CMV-specific and HLA-C-restricted.

Worth noting for this clonotype: What it binds is not known.

From the reads, TCRdb called clonotypes with MiXCR, one entry per CDR3 protein. This table holds 40,000 to 60,000 distinct CDR3 sequences, 20% to 25% found once. The material sequenced was CD8+ T cells from cultured PBMCs, taken from culture after CMV antigen stimulation. V usage is TRBV20-1 and J usage is TRBJ2-3; D possibly uses TRBD1 or TRBD2 (6 bases each). This TCR came from a human donor in good health (CMV status not recorded). Some clones in this sample may be carry-over from other donors' samples. The CDR3 DNA sequence: TGCAGTGCCACCTCCGGGGGCGTCACAGATACGCAGTATTTT. It codes for CSATSGGVTDTQYF.